What follows are 14 T cell receptor beta chains derived from one specimen sequenced in a study of cytomegalovirus exposure and HLA in healthy donors. Use of 60 Vbeta and 13 Jbeta primers characterized the PCR. The table came from immunoSEQ multiplex PCR; TCRdb's copy has only in-frame clones and leaves some out. Of 70,000 to 95,000 clones in the sample, approximately 80% are singletons; the top ten hold approximately 2%. The sample taken for sequencing was PBMCs. The receptors come from a man aged 18 to 29 in good health and CMV-seronegative.

The chain has TRBV5-5 and TRBJ1-6; D gene unclear. CDR1 and CDR2 (germline): SGHKS, YYEKEE (reference sequence). The V end lost 4 bases, the J end lost 10 bases, and 9 bases lay between the germline ends. The CDR3 contains 12 residues. Here the CDR3 DNA reads TGTGCCAGCAGCCATACAGAGTCACCCCTCCACTTT. This encodes CASSHTESPLHF.

The chain joins TRBV6-1 to TRBJ2-7, with 10 bases lining up with TRBD1. V trimming: 7 bases; J trimming: 5 bases; junction bases outside the gene matches: 5. From germline, CDR1 is MNHNS and CDR2 SASEGT. The length of the CDR3 is 13 residues. This CDR3 reads CASILGQGNEQYF. In nucleotides, the CDR3 is TGTGCCAGCATCCTGGGACAGGGGAACGAGCAGTACTTC.

This sequence joins TRBV2 and TRBJ2-5; D is unresolved. Trimming removed 5 bases at V and 4 bases at J, with 17 bases between. Germline V CDR1 and CDR2: SNHLY, FYNNEI. The CDR3 contains 15 residues. The CDR3 protein is CASSLSQTLLETQYF. CDR3 bases: TGTGCCAGCAGTTTATCCCAAACACTACTAGAGACCCAGTACTTC.

The rearrangement links TRBV27 to TRBJ2-3; 12 positions match TRBD2. J gave up 1 base and V 5 bases, and 13 bases lay outside the gene matches. Germline V gives CDR1 MNHEY, CDR2 SMNVEV (reference sequence). The CDR3 consists of 19 residues. The CDR3 reads CASSRGFTSGGTRTDTQYF. CDR3 nucleotides: TGTGCCAGCAGTAGGGGGTTTACTAGCGGGGGGACCCGCACAGATACGCAGTATTTT.

The rearrangement links TRBV18 to TRBJ2-7, with TRBD1 matching 8 bases. V gave up 4 bases and J gave up 4 bases; unmatched junction bases: 12. The CDR3 consists of 16 residues. Germline loops: CDR1 KGHSH, CDR2 LQKENI. CDR3: CASSLLSWDRTYEQYF. CDR3 nucleotides: TGTGCCAGCTCACTTCTTTCGTGGGACAGGACATACGAGCAGTACTTC.

This clone was picked up one time. The chain is built from TRBV10-3 and TRBJ2-7, with 8 bases matching TRBD1. Germline V lookup: CDR1 ENHRY, CDR2 SYGVKD. This CDR3 has 16 amino acids. V gave up 0 bases and J gave up 1 base; unmatched junction bases: 5. Here the CDR3 reads CAISESGTGGSYEQYF. CDR3 in DNA: TGTGCCATCAGTGAGTCAGGTACAGGGGGGTCCTACGAGCAGTACTTC.

The chain carries TRBV6-5 and TRBJ2-1, with D possibly being TRBD2 (7 bases). Germline loops: CDR1 MNHEY, CDR2 SVGAGI. V dropped 5 bases and J dropped 7 bases, with 18 bases sitting between them. The CDR3 extends over 15 amino acids. The CDR3 protein is CASSMEGGAWNEQFF. The CDR3 coding sequence is TGTGCCAGCAGTATGGAGGGGGGGGCCTGGAATGAGCAGTTCTTC.

This clone was observed a few times. The chain combines TRBV30 with TRBJ1-1, with D perhaps matching TRBD1 (6 bases). The CDR3 length is 15 residues. V lost 5 bases to trimming and J lost 3 bases, with 19 bases between them. The germline gives CDR1 GTSNPN, CDR2 SVGIG (reference sequence). The CDR3 reads CAWEYRLGQHTEAFF. In nucleotides, the CDR3 is TGTGCCTGGGAGTATCGGCTGGGACAACACACTGAAGCTTTCTTT.

The chain is built from TRBV9 and TRBJ2-5, with 11 bases identical to TRBD2. Germline V gene data show CDR1 as SGDLS and CDR2 as YYNGEE. The CDR3 covers 15 residues. V dropped 4 bases and J dropped 2; count of bases not matched to a gene: 4. The CDR3 here is CASSPLAGEQETQYF. The CDR3 bases are TGTGCCAGCAGCCCACTAGCGGGGGAACAAGAGACCCAGTACTTC. The whole variable domain, remainder taken from reference TRBV9 and TRBJ2-5, is DSGVTQTPKHLITATGQRVTLRCSPRSGDLSVYWYQQSLDQGLQFLIQYYNGEERAKGNILERFSAQQFPDLHSELNLSSLELGDSALYFCASSPLAGEQETQYFGPGTRLLVL.

This clone was observed a single time. The chain couples TRBV6-5 to TRBJ1-2, with 9 bases fitting TRBD1. The CDR3 contains 14 residues. CDR1 is MNHEY and CDR2 is SVGAGI in the germline V gene. V was pared by 6 bases and J by 4 bases, with 6 bases of the junction left unmatched. CDR3 sequence reads: CASRSLGQGYGYTF. For the CDR3, the DNA is TGTGCCAGCAGGTCCTTGGGACAGGGCTATGGCTACACCTTC.

The chain combines TRBV6-5 with TRBJ1-1; TRBD1 matches 8 bases. From germline, CDR1 is MNHEY and CDR2 SVGAGI. This CDR3 is built from 15 residues. The V and J ends lost 7 bases and 2 bases, in that order; junction bases with no gene match: 9. In nucleotides, the CDR3 is TGTGCCAGCAAGAGAGGTGGGACAGGTAACACTGAAGCTTTCTTT. This codes for CASKRGGTGNTEAFF.

For this clone: Different DNA sequences within this sample yield the same CDR3. The genes are TRBV7-9 and TRBJ1-6; 7 bases fit TRBD1. Per germline, CDR1 SEHNR and CDR2 FQNEAQ (reference sequence). The trim removed 9 bases at V and 6 bases at J, leaving 8 bases unmatched. The CDR3 sequence is 14 residues long. The CDR3 bases are TGTGCCAGTGGGACAGAACTTTTTAATTCACCCCTCCACTTT. As protein: CASGTELFNSPLHF.

This clone appeared once. The V and J genes are TRBV5-6 and TRBJ1-2; tentatively, D is TRBD1 (5 bases). V lost 5 bases to trimming and J lost 2 bases, with 10 bases between them. This CDR3 is 13 amino acids long. The germline CDR1 and CDR2 sequences are SGHDT and YYEEEE. The CDR3 sequence: CASRMGGNYGYTF. CDR3 sequence (DNA): TGTGCCAGCAGGATGGGGGGAAACTATGGCTACACCTTC.

This clone was recorded once. The chain is built from TRBV30 and TRBJ2-5, with D perhaps TRBD1 (5 bases). CDR1 and CDR2 from the germline V gene are GTSNPN and SVGIG (reference sequence). The CDR3 has 13 amino acids. Trimming took 0 bases from V and 5 from J, leaving 10 bases between them. CDR3 region: CAWSVKGAETQYF. The DNA of the CDR3 is TGTGCCTGGAGTGTCAAAGGGGCTGAGACCCAGTACTTC.